This TCR beta chain was documented in a study of blood T cell repertoires in COVID-19. In the study overall: Samples of COVID-19 (acute and convalescent) were obtained from the United States, Italy and Spain. From T cells, B-cell-depleted T cells, or PBMCs came the material, which was cDNA or gDNA.

The germline V gene has CDR1 SGHTA and CDR2 FQGTGA. This CDR3 contains 14 residues. The V gene lost 0 bases and the J gene lost 9 bases, with 12 bases spanning the gap. As handled by the study authors: Amplification of reference gene primers provided the estimated nucleated cell counts. TCRdb keeps only in-frame clones here, not all; method: immunoSEQ multiplex PCR. That table gives V, J and clone size, and the DNA gave D and trimming. The repertoire holds 150,000 or so clones, 80% to 90% seen once, with roughly 8% in the top ten. Material: peripheral blood. This sequence was found in a man in his 60s with acute or convalescent COVID-19. The chain joins TRBV7-3 to TRBJ2-1, with D perhaps TRBD2 (5 bases). This CDR3 is CASSLTPGSGEQFF. The CDR3 bases are TGTGCCAGCAGCTTAACTCCGGGGTCGGGTGAGCAGTTCTTC. Filled out from reference TRBV7-3 and TRBJ2-1, the complete variable domain reads GAGVSQTPSNKVTEKGKYVELRCDPISGHTALYWYRQSLGQGPEFLIYFQGTGAADDSGLPNDRFFAVRPEGSVSTLKIQRTERGDSAVYLCASSLTPGSGEQFFGPGTRLTVL.